The TCR beta chain described here comes from a study of CD8+ T cells in alopecia areata. With 7 bases clipped from V and 2 bases from J, the junction kept 10 bases outside the gene matches. The CDR3 has 16 residues. The germline V gene has CDR1 LNHDA and CDR2 SQIVND (reference sequence). The table lists this clone with a few counts. RNA extraction and reverse transcription yielded cDNA as sequencing template. Method: immunoSEQ multiplex PCR; TCRdb's copy keeps in-frame clones and lacks some. The top ten hold 30% to 50% of the sample, which has around 34,000 clones, around three fifths seen once. The sequenced material came from NKG2D-high CD8+ T cells sorted from blood. The V gene is TRBV19, the J gene TRBJ1-4; 7 bases line up with TRBD1. The sequence was obtained from a human donor with alopecia areata. CDR3 DNA: TGTGCCAGTAAGAACAGGGGCGGCATGACTAATGAAAAACTGTTTTTT. Translation gives CASKNRGGMTNEKLFF.